These T cell receptor beta chains were read from a single sample in a study of T cells in Graves' hyperthyroidism and ophthalmopathy. TCRdb reanalysed the multiplex PCR reads using MiXCR and keeps one entry per CDR3 protein. The table has hundreds of thousands of distinct CDR3 sequences, 15% to 20% seen once. Sequenced material: blood. These receptors originate from a woman between 25 and 40 years old with Graves' hyperthyroidism. CDR3s include the opening cysteine and the closing phenylalanine or tryptophan. A D gene is named only where the DNA matches it firmly. Where a row states a size, it is once, few, many or the class of an expanded clone; other rows omit it.

v_gene	abundance	j_gene	d_gene	CDR3aa	CDR3nt
TRBV9	NA	TRBJ2-1	NA	CASSPSPQGGQFF	TGTGCCAGCAGCCCCTCGCCCCAGGGAGGGCAGTTCTTC
TRBV6-5	many	TRBJ2-7	TRBD1	CASSYTDRAYEQYF	TGTGCCAGCAGTTACACCGACAGGGCCTACGAGCAGTACTTC
TRBV7-2	few	TRBJ2-7	NA	CASSLGGMSYEQYF	TGTGCCAGCAGCTTAGGTGGGATGTCCTACGAGCAGTACTTC
TRBV2	few	TRBJ1-4	TRBD1	CASTSRTGGNEKLFF	TGTGCCAGCACCTCAAGGACAGGGGGTAATGAAAAACTGTTTTTT
TRBV28	many	TRBJ2-7	NA	CASNPLWGTYEQYF	TGTGCCAGCAATCCACTGTGGGGCACCTACGAGCAGTACTTC
TRBV2	many	TRBJ2-7	TRBD1	CASSTGGVSVRDEQYF	TGTGCCAGCAGCACAGGGGGAGTCAGCGTGAGAGACGAGCAGTACTTC
TRBV10-3	once	TRBJ2-1	TRBD2	CASSDTSSGRAREQFF	TGTGCCAGCAGCGACACCTCTAGCGGGAGGGCCCGAGAACAGTTCTTC
TRBV12-5	many	TRBJ2-5	NA	CASGLPLETQYF	TGTGCTAGTGGCCTTCCCTTGGAGACCCAGTACTTC
TRBV29-1	once	TRBJ1-4	TRBD1	CSVLDRVNNEKLFF	TGCAGCGTTTTGGACAGGGTGAATAATGAAAAACTGTTTTTT
TRBV15	many	TRBJ2-3	TRBD2	CATSRGGLAGTDTQYF	TGTGCCACCAGCAGAGGGGGACTAGCGGGAACAGATACGCAGTATTTT
TRBV28	many	TRBJ2-7	NA	CASRPTGEGYEQYF	TGTGCCAGCAGACCTACAGGGGAGGGCTACGAGCAGTACTTC
TRBV28	many	TRBJ2-3	NA	CASSPPVGQESTDTQYF	TGTGCCAGCAGTCCACCCGTTGGGCAGGAGAGCACAGATACGCAGTATTTT
TRBV6-1	NA	TRBJ2-1	NA	CASSPDRKFYNEQFF	TGTGCCAGCAGCCCTGACAGGAAATTCTACAATGAGCAGTTCTTC
TRBV11-2	many	TRBJ2-5	NA	CASSSGLVETQYF	TGTGCCAGCAGCTCAGGACTGGTAGAGACCCAGTACTTC
TRBV20-1	NA	TRBJ2-2	NA	CSASSRLTRAGELFF	TGCAGTGCTTCCTCCCGACTAACAAGGGCGGGGGAGCTGTTTTTT
TRBV6-2/TRBV6-3	many	TRBJ1-6	TRBD1	CASRYGQGNSPLHF	TGTGCCAGCAGATACGGACAGGGGAATTCACCCCTCCACTTT
TRBV3-1	many	TRBJ2-7	TRBD1	CASSPRTGDYEQYF	TGTGCCAGCAGCCCACGGACAGGGGACTACGAGCAGTACTTC
TRBV19	few	TRBJ2-2	TRBD1	CASTNARRGQGSTGELFF	TGTGCCAGTACCAACGCACGGCGGGGACAGGGTTCAACCGGGGAGCTGTTTTTT
TRBV2	many	TRBJ2-3	NA	CASSEVRGTDTQYF	TGTGCCAGCAGTGAAGTACGGGGCACAGATACGCAGTATTTT
TRBV7-8	few	TRBJ2-1	NA	CASSKTPGAGRSYNEQFF	TGTGCCAGCAGCAAAACGCCGGGGGCGGGACGGTCCTACAATGAGCAGTTCTTC
TRBV7-8	many	TRBJ2-3	TRBD2	CASSSNSGRATDTQYF	TGTGCCAGCAGCTCGAATAGCGGGAGGGCGACAGATACGCAGTATTTT
TRBV6-1	many	TRBJ2-1	NA	CASNPQGRNEQFF	TGTGCCAGCAACCCACAGGGGAGGAATGAGCAGTTCTTC
TRBV3-1	NA	TRBJ2-1	NA	CASSQEMGNEQFF	TGTGCCAGCAGCCAAGAAATGGGAAATGAGCAGTTCTTC
TRBV10-3	few	TRBJ1-2	NA	CAISVRGDLFGGYTF	TGTGCCATCAGTGTAAGGGGTGACTTGTTTGGTGGCTACACCTTC
TRBV10-3	many	TRBJ2-1	NA	CAISEMSGVGEQFF	TGTGCCATCAGTGAGATGTCGGGAGTGGGGGAGCAGTTCTTC
TRBV19	few	TRBJ2-3	TRBD1	CASRLQGSTDTQYF	TGTGCCAGTAGGTTACAGGGGTCTACAGATACGCAGTATTTT
TRBV27	many	TRBJ2-7	NA	CASSFRGPYEQYF	TGTGCCAGCAGTTTCAGGGGACCCTACGAGCAGTACTTC
TRBV20-1	many	TRBJ2-5	TRBD2	CSAIGGRLETQYF	TGCAGTGCTATCGGCGGGAGGCTGGAGACCCAGTACTTC
TRBV10-3	many	TRBJ2-3	TRBD1	CAISGGQATDTQYF	TGTGCCATCAGTGGGGGACAGGCCACAGATACGCAGTATTTT
TRBV28	many	TRBJ1-5	NA	CASSLRGLGDQPQHF	TGTGCCAGCAGTTTAAGGGGACTGGGGGATCAGCCCCAGCATTTT
TRBV28	many	TRBJ2-1	TRBD2	CASRLAGVYNEQFF	TGTGCCAGCAGATTAGCGGGAGTCTACAATGAGCAGTTCTTC
TRBV7-9	NA	TRBJ1-1	NA	CASSPPRGSMSTEAFF	TGTGCCAGCAGCCCCCCCAGGGGAAGTATGAGCACTGAAGCTTTCTTT
TRBV2	many	TRBJ1-1	NA	CASSERRVGNTEAFF	TGTGCCAGCAGTGAAAGGAGGGTAGGGAACACTGAAGCTTTCTTT
TRBV12-3/TRBV12-4	many	TRBJ2-3	NA	CASSLVAGETTDTQYF	TGTGCCAGCAGTTTGGTGGCAGGGGAAACCACAGATACGCAGTATTTT
TRBV24-1	many	TRBJ2-7	TRBD2	CATQGSLAGDEQYF	TGTGCCACCCAGGGCTCGCTAGCGGGAGACGAGCAGTACTTC
TRBV11-2	many	TRBJ1-4	TRBD1	CASSLRDRATNEKLFF	TGTGCCAGCAGCCTCCGTGACAGGGCAACTAATGAAAAACTGTTTTTT
TRBV5-6	few	TRBJ2-7	NA	CASSPGVGFSYEQYF	TGTGCCAGCAGCCCTGGGGTGGGTTTCTCCTACGAGCAGTACTTC
TRBV7-2	many	TRBJ2-7	TRBD2	CASSLADPLAGYEQYF	TGTGCCAGCAGCTTAGCGGACCCCCTAGCGGGGTACGAGCAGTACTTC
TRBV11-2	NA	TRBJ1-1	NA	CASNSGGGSNTEAFF	TGTGCCAGCAATTCAGGAGGGGGATCGAACACTGAAGCTTTCTTT
TRBV5-5	many	TRBJ1-4	TRBD1	CASSSRQGGEKLFF	TGTGCCAGCAGCTCGCGACAGGGGGGTGAAAAACTGTTTTTT
TRBV2	many	TRBJ2-3	NA	CASSEGGGSTDTQYF	TGTGCCAGCAGTGAAGGTGGCGGGTCCACAGATACGCAGTATTTT
TRBV30	many	TRBJ2-1	TRBD1	CAWSRGQGGREQFF	TGTGCCTGGTCTCGGGGACAGGGGGGTCGTGAGCAGTTCTTC